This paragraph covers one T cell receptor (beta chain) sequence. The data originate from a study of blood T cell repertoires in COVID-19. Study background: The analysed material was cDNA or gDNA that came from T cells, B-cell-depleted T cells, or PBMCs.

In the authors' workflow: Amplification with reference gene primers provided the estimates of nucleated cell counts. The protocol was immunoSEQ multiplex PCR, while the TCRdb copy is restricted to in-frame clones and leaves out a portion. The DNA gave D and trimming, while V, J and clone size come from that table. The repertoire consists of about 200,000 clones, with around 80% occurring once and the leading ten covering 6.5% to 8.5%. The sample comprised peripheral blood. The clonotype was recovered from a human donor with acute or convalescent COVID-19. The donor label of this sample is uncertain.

CDR3 DNA sequence: TGTGCCAGTGGGACAGGGCGCTTTGGGGCTTTCTTT. It encodes CASGTGRFGAFF. The V gene is TRBV9, the J gene TRBJ1-1; TRBD1 matches 9 bases. The trim removed 8 bases at V and 11 bases at J, leaving 10 bases unmatched. Germline V lookup: CDR1 SGDLS, CDR2 YYNGEE. CDR3 length: 12 amino acids. The full variable domain, with the rest looked up from reference TRBV9 and TRBJ1-1, is DSGVTQTPKHLITATGQRVTLRCSPRSGDLSVYWYQQSLDQGLQFLIQYYNGEERAKGNILERFSAQQFPDLHSELNLSSLELGDSALYFCASGTGRFGAFFGQGTRLTVV.